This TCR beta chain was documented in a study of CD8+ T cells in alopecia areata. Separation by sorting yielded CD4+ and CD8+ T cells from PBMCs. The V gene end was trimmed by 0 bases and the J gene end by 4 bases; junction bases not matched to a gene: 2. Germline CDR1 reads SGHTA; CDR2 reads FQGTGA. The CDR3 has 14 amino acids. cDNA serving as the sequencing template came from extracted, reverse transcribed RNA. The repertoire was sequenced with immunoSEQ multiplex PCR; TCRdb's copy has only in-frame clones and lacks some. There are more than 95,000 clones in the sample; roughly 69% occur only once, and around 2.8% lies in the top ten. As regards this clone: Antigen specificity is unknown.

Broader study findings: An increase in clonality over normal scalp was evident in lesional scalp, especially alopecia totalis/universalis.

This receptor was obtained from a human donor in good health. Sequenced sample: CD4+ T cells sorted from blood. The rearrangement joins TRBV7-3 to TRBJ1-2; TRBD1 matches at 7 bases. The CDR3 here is CASSLTPGGYGYTF. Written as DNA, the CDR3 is TGTGCCAGCAGCTTAACGCCAGGGGGCTATGGCTACACCTTC. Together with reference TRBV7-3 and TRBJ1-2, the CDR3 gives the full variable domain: GAGVSQTPSNKVTEKGKYVELRCDPISGHTALYWYRQSLGQGPEFLIYFQGTGAADDSGLPNDRFFAVRPEGSVSTLKIQRTERGDSAVYLCASSLTPGGYGYTFGSGTRLTVV.